The 22 T cell receptor beta chains given below trace back to one sample, sequenced in a study of blood T cell repertoires in COVID-19. Data came from immunoSEQ multiplex PCR; TCRdb stores just in-frame clones and leaves some out. The sample includes 200,000 to 250,000 clones, approximately 87% of them seen just once. Input material: peripheral blood. The receptors were gathered from a woman between 45 and 60 years old with acute or convalescent COVID-19.

The chain joins TRBV9 to TRBJ2-1; 8 bases match TRBD1. The CDR3 extends over 16 amino acids. From germline, CDR1 is SGDLS and CDR2 YYNGEE. The V gene end was trimmed by 0 bases and the J gene end by 6 bases; junction bases not matched to a gene: 8. The CDR3 DNA is TGTGCCAGCAGCGTAGGTCACAGGGGGACGGGCAATGAGCAGTTCTTC. Protein: CASSVGHRGTGNEQFF.

CDR3 bases: TGTGCCAGCAGCTCCAGTCAGGGTACCAATGAGCAGTTCTTC. It encodes CASSSSQGTNEQFF. V is TRBV7-3 and J is TRBJ2-1; a possible D gene is TRBD1 (5 bases). The CDR3 has 14 amino acids. CDR1 and CDR2 from the germline V gene are SGHTA and FQGTGA. The germline V and J ends were trimmed by 4 bases and 6 bases, with 13 bases remaining between them.

For the CDR3, the DNA is TGTGCCAGCAGCCTGACAGGGGGAACTGAAGCTTTCTTT. Protein sequence: CASSLTGGTEAFF. The chain joins TRBV3-1 (or the pseudogene TRBV3-2) to TRBJ1-1; 9 bases fit TRBD1. In germline, CDR1 is LGHDT, CDR2 YNNKEL (reference sequence). V shed 4 bases and J 5 bases; nucleotides not matched to a gene: 2. This CDR3 is 13 amino acids long.

The table lists this clone with a count of one. V is TRBV4-3 and J is TRBJ2-2; D might be TRBD2 (6 bases). CDR1 is LGHNA, CDR2 YSLEER, per germline. V was shortened by 0 bases and J by 2 bases, with 16 bases between the two germline ends. The CDR3 is made up of 18 amino acids. The CDR3: CASSQDPASDPNTGELFF. The CDR3 nucleotides read TGCGCCAGCAGCCAAGATCCGGCTAGCGACCCCAACACCGGGGAGCTGTTTTTT.

This sequence joins TRBV27 and TRBJ2-6; TRBD2 matches 13 bases. The CDR3 length is 18 residues. Germline trimming cut 4 bases from V and 4 bases from J; bases unmatched to any gene: 7. In germline, CDR1 is MNHEY, CDR2 SMNVEV (reference sequence). The CDR3 loop is CASSWTSGGIAGANVLTF. Written as DNA, the CDR3 is TGTGCCAGCAGTTGGACTAGCGGGGGTATAGCAGGGGCCAACGTCCTGACTTTC.

The chain combines TRBV6-2 or TRBV6-3 with TRBJ1-2; D not resolved. Germline V gives CDR1 MNHEY, CDR2 SVGEGT. The CDR3 consists of 12 residues. The ends were cut back, 6 bases at V and 2 bases at J, with 7 bases in the middle. This chain's CDR3 is CASSDSNYGYTF. The CDR3, as DNA: TGTGCCAGCAGCGACTCGAACTATGGCTACACCTTC.

This clone was found once. V is TRBV30 and J is TRBJ1-2; perhaps TRBD1 as D (5 bases). Germline-derived CDR1 and CDR2 are GTSNPN and SVGIG (reference sequence). V lost 2 bases and J lost 2, with 12 bases in between. The CDR3 loop spans 14 amino acids. This chain's CDR3 is CAWSPGGGNYGYTF. The CDR3 DNA sequence: TGTGCCTGGAGTCCCGGGGGGGGGAACTATGGCTACACCTTC.

This chain joins TRBV7-9 and TRBJ2-7; 10 nucleotides agree with TRBD2. This CDR3 has 14 residues. Germline CDR1 reads SEHNR; CDR2 reads FQNEAQ (reference sequence). Losses at the gene ends were 5 bases for V and 5 bases for J; bases not matched to a gene: 6. The CDR3 loop is CASSTLAGVDEQYF. The CDR3 DNA sequence: TGTGCCAGCAGCACCCTAGCGGGGGTCGACGAGCAGTACTTC.

This chain links TRBV7-2 with TRBJ2-3; 13 nucleotides line up with TRBD2. This CDR3 region has 16 residues. Germline loops: CDR1 SGHTA, CDR2 FQGNSA. With V trimmed by 2 bases and J by 6 bases, 5 bases remained unmatched. This CDR3 reads CASSLTATSGGDTQYF. CDR3 DNA: TGTGCCAGCAGCTTAACAGCGACTAGCGGGGGGGATACGCAGTATTTT.

The rearrangement joins TRBV18 to TRBJ2-7, with TRBD2 matching 7 bases. Losses at the gene ends were 7 bases for V and 3 bases for J; bases not matched to a gene: 9. This CDR3 region has 14 residues. CDR1 and CDR2 (germline): KGHSH, LQKENI. CDR3 sequence: CASFAGTSDYEQYF. In DNA, the CDR3 is TGTGCCAGCTTTGCCGGCACTAGCGACTACGAGCAGTACTTC.

The V call is TRBV30, the J call TRBJ1-4; 7 bases fit TRBD1. The CDR3 totals 14 residues. V lost 6 bases, J lost 8 bases, and 12 bases stayed unmatched. Germline-derived CDR1 and CDR2 are GTSNPN and SVGIG (reference sequence). CDR3 in amino acids: CACSLDRVREKLFF. CDR3 nucleotide sequence: TGTGCCTGTAGCCTCGACAGGGTACGAGAAAAACTGTTTTTT.

The V and J genes are TRBV7-9 and TRBJ2-6, with TRBD1 identical over 9 bases. Trimming removed 5 bases from V and 0 bases from J; junction bases left unmatched: 17. CDR3 length: 21 amino acids. From germline, CDR1 is SEHNR and CDR2 FQNEAQ (reference sequence). Here the CDR3 reads CASSTIRFGQGTPSGANVLTF. The CDR3 DNA is TGTGCCAGCAGCACGATACGTTTCGGACAGGGGACCCCCTCTGGGGCCAACGTCCTGACTTTC.

The chain has TRBV6-6 and TRBJ1-3; 7 bases line up with TRBD1. This CDR3 spans 15 amino acids. J was trimmed by 2 bases and V by 7 bases; bases with no gene match: 8. The germline CDR1 and CDR2 sequences are MNHNY and SVGAGI (reference sequence). The CDR3: CASTDGTVTGNTIYF. The CDR3 DNA is TGTGCCAGCACCGACGGGACAGTAACTGGAAACACCATATATTTT.

The chain combines TRBV7-2 with TRBJ2-7; tentatively, D is TRBD1 (6 bases). The CDR3 contains 15 residues. The germline V gene has CDR1 SGHTA and CDR2 FQGNSA. V shed 3 bases and J shed 3 bases, with 15 bases lying between them. The CDR3 DNA is TGTGCCAGCAGCTTGGCCCAGGGGACCATCTACGAGCAGTACTTC. The encoded protein is CASSLAQGTIYEQYF.

The chain has TRBV7-2 and TRBJ1-5; 8 nucleotides line up with TRBD1. This CDR3 has 15 residues. The V gene end was trimmed by 1 base and the J gene end by 6 bases; junction bases not matched to a gene: 5. Germline CDR1 SGHTA, CDR2 FQGNSA. The CDR3 DNA reads TGTGCCAGCAGCTTAGATCAGGGGGCGGGTCAGCCCCAGCATTTT. It specifies CASSLDQGAGQPQHF.

This chain uses TRBV27 with TRBJ2-1; 13 bases line up with TRBD2. With V trimmed by 6 bases and J by 7 bases, 6 bases remained unmatched. This CDR3 is 15 amino acids long. Germline assignment: CDR1 MNHEY and CDR2 SMNVEV (reference sequence). The CDR3 spells CASSSGLAGLNEQFF. In nucleotides, the CDR3 is TGTGCCAGCAGCTCGGGACTAGCGGGGCTGAATGAGCAGTTCTTC.

The chain couples TRBV6-5 to TRBJ2-2; the match to TRBD1 covers 7 bases. The CDR3 contains 15 residues. J lost 0 bases, V lost 2 bases, and 0 bases had no gene match. Germline CDR1 is MNHEY and CDR2 is SVGAGI. The CDR3 nucleotides read TGTGCCAGCAGTTACCAGGGGGCGAACACCGGGGAGCTGTTTTTT. Translated, it gives CASSYQGANTGELFF.

This clone was counted once. The chain recombines TRBV30 with TRBJ2-7; 10 bases align to TRBD1. J lost 0 bases, V lost 3 bases, and 11 bases had no gene match. Germline V gives CDR1 GTSNPN, CDR2 SVGIG (reference sequence). The CDR3 loop spans 17 amino acids. The CDR3 reads CAWSPENRDRGSYEQYF. The CDR3 DNA is TGTGCCTGGAGCCCCGAGAACCGGGACAGGGGCTCCTACGAGCAGTACTTC.

V and J are TRBV29-1 and TRBJ1-5, with D possibly matching TRBD1 (5 bases). Trimming took off 6 bases at V and 1 base at J, with 13 bases between the two ends. The CDR3 is made up of 14 amino acids. The germline V gene encodes CDR1 SQVTM and CDR2 ANQGSEA. The CDR3 sequence is CSVGGRGSNQPQHF. The CDR3 DNA reads as TGCAGCGTGGGGGGACGGGGAAGCAATCAGCCCCAGCATTTT.

The chain is built from TRBV6-2 or TRBV6-3 and TRBJ1-5, with unresolved D. With 6 bases removed from V and 0 bases from J, the gap between germline ends came to 15 bases. CDR1 and CDR2 (germline): MNHEY, SVGEGT. The CDR3 totals 16 residues. The CDR3 region has the DNA TGTGCCAGCAGCGGGCGAGAGAGATATAGCAATCAGCCCCAGCATTTT. Protein: CASSGRERYSNQPQHF.

The rearrangement links TRBV7-2 to TRBJ2-7, with TRBD1 matching 7 bases. The CDR3 is 15 residues long. The V segment lost 2 bases and the J segment 2 bases; nucleotides outside the gene matches: 6. The germline V gene encodes CDR1 SGHTA and CDR2 FQGNSA. The DNA of the CDR3 is TGTGCCAGCAGCTTACCCGGGACAGTCCCCTACGAGCAGTACTTC. Translation gives CASSLPGTVPYEQYF. Variable domain in full (rest from reference TRBV7-2 and TRBJ2-7): GAGVSQSPSNKVTEKGKDVELRCDPISGHTALYWYRQSLGQGLEFLIYFQGNSAPDKSGLPSDRFSAERTGGSVSTLTIQRTQQEDSAVYLCASSLPGTVPYEQYFGPGTRLTVT.

This clone turned up a few times. V and J are TRBV10-1 and TRBJ2-1; D possibly corresponds to TRBD1 (5 bases). The ends were cut back, 8 bases at V and 6 bases at J, with 8 bases in the middle. The CDR3 spans 11 residues. The germline V gene encodes CDR1 WNHNN and CDR2 SYGVQD (reference sequence). The CDR3 loop reads CASGHLNEQFF. For the CDR3, the DNA is TGCGCCAGCGGACATCTCAATGAGCAGTTCTTC.